The TCR beta chain described here comes from a study of control samples from healthy donors and cancer patients. Data came from immunoSEQ multiplex PCR; TCRdb stores just in-frame clones and leaves some out. The table lists around 110,000 clones, 93% of them singletons. The V end was cut by 5 bases, the J end by 1 base, with 20 bases between. Germline loops: CDR1 MNHNY, CDR2 SVGAGI (reference sequence). The CDR3 is made up of 17 amino acids. Sequences were obtained from blood. The V and J genes are TRBV6-6 and TRBJ1-1, with D perhaps TRBD1 (5 bases). This TCR derives from a man aged 30 to 45 in good health. CDR3 amino acids: CASSPGPYGTRNTEAFF. CDR3 DNA: TGTGCCAGCAGTCCGGGACCCTACGGAACAAGGAACACTGAAGCTTTCTTT.